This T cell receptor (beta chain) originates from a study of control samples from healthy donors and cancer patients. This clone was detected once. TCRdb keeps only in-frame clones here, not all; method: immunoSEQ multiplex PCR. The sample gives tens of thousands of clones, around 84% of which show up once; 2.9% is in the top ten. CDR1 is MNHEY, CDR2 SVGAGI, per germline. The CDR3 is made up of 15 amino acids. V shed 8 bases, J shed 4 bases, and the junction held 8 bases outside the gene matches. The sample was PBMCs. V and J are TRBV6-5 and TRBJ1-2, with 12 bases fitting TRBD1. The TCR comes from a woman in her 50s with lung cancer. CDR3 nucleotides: TGTGCCAGCTGTCCCGGGACAGGGGGCGGCTATGGCTACACCTTC. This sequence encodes CASCPGTGGGYGYTF.